This entry is about one T cell receptor beta chain. Germline CDR1 LGHNA, CDR2 YNFKEQ. The CDR3 consists of 14 residues. V gave up 5 bases and J gave up 0 bases; unmatched junction bases: 3. The assay was immunoSEQ multiplex PCR, and TCRdb's table has in-frame clones only and misses some. This sample has 9,500 to 15,000 clones, with roughly four fifths found just once. These data originate in a study of OX40 agonist ivuxolimab in advanced cancers. Turning to the study itself: Three partial responders included one hepatocellular carcinoma patient and two cutaneous melanoma patients.

This rearrangement joins TRBV4-2 to TRBJ1-2; 7 bases match TRBD1. This specimen was CD4+ or CD8+ T cells sorted from blood, taken in a trial of the OX40 agonist ivuxolimab. The origin of this receptor is an adult with an advanced solid tumor such as melanoma, head and neck, liver or kidney cancer. In nucleotides, the CDR3 is TGTGCCAGCAGCTTGGACAGGTCTAACTATGGCTACACCTTC. Encoded protein: CASSLDRSNYGYTF.